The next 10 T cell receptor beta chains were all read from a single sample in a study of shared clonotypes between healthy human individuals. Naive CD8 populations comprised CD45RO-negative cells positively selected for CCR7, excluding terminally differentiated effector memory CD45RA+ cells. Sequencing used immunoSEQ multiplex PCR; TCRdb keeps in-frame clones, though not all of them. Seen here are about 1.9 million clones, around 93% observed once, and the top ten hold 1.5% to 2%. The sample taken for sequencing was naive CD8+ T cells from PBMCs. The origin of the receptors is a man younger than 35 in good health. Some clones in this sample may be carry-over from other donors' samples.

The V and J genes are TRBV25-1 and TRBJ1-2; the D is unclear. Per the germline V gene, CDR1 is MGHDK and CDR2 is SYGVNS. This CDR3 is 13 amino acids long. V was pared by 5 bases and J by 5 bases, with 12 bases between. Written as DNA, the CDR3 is TGTGCCAGCAGTCCTCCGGATGGGTATGGCTACACCTTC. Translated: CASSPPDGYGYTF.

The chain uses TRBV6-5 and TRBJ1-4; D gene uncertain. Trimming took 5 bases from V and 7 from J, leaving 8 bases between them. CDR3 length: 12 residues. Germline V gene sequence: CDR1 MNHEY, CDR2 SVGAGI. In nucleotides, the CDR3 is TGTGCCAGCAGTCAACAAGGTGAAAAACTGTTTTTT. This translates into CASSQQGEKLFF.

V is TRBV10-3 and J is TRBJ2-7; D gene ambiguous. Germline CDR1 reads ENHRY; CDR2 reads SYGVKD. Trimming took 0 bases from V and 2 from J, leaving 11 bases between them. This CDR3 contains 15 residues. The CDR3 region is CAISESKTATYEQYF. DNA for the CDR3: TGTGCCATCAGTGAGTCGAAGACTGCTACCTACGAGCAGTACTTC.

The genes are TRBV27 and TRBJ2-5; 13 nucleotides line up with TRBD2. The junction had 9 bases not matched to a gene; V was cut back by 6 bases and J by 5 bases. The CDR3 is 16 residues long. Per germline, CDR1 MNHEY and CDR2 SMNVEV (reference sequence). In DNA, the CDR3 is TGTGCCAGCAGCGTACTAGCGGGAGGGGTCAGGGAGACCCAGTACTTC. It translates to CASSVLAGGVRETQYF.

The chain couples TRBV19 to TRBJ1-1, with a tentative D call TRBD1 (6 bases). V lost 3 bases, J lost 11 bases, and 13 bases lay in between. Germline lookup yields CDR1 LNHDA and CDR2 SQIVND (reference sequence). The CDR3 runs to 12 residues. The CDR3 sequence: CASSIDRRVAFF. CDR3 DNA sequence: TGTGCCAGTAGTATCGACAGGAGGGTGGCTTTCTTT.

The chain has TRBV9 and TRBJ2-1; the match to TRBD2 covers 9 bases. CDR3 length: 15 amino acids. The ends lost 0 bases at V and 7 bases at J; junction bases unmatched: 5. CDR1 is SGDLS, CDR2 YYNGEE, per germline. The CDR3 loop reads CASSVGGRAVNEQFF. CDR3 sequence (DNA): TGTGCCAGCAGCGTAGGCGGGAGGGCCGTTAATGAGCAGTTCTTC.

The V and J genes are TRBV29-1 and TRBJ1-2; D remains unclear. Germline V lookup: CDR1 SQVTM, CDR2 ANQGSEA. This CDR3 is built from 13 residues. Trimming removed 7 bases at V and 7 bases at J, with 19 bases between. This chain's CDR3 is CSAAPGMLGGYTF. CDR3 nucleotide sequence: TGCAGCGCCGCCCCGGGCATGTTGGGTGGCTACACCTTC. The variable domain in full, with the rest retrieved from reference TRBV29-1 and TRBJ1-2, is SAVISQKPSRDICQRGTSLTIQCQVDSQVTMMFWYRQQPGQSLTLIATANQGSEATYESGFVIDKFPISRPNLTFSTLTVSNMSPEDSSIYLCSAAPGMLGGYTFGSGTRLTVV.

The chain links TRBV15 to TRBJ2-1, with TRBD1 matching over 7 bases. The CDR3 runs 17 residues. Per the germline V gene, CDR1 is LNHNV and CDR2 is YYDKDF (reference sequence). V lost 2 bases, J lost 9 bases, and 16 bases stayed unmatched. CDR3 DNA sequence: TGTGCCACCAGCAGACTCGTAACAGGGGCGCGCGGAAGTGAGCAGTTCTTC. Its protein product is CATSRLVTGARGSEQFF. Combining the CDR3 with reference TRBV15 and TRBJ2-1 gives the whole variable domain DAMVIQNPRYQVTQFGKPVTLSCSQTLNHNVMYWYQQKSSQAPKLLFHYYDKDFNNEADTPDNFQSRRPNTSFCFLDIRSPGLGDTAMYLCATSRLVTGARGSEQFFGPGTRLTVL.

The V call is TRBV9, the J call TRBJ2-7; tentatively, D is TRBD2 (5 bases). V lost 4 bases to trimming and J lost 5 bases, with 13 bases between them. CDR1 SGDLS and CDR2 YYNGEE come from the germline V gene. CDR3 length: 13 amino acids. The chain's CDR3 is CASSRTVDHEQYF. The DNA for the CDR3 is TGTGCCAGCAGCCGGACTGTGGACCACGAGCAGTACTTC.

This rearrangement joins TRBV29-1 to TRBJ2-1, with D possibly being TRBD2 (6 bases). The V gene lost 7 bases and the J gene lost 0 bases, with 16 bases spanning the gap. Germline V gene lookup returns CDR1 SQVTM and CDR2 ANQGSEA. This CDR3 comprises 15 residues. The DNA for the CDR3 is TGCAGCGCCCCCTTGGTAGCGGACTCCTACAATGAGCAGTTCTTC. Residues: CSAPLVADSYNEQFF.